Below, 14 T cell receptor beta chains from the same sample are listed, as sequenced in a study of blood T cell repertoires in COVID-19. TCRdb's table, derived via immunoSEQ multiplex PCR, lists solely in-frame clones and lacks some. The data show 86,000 or so clones, about nine tenths seen once. Sequencing was performed on peripheral blood. These receptors were obtained from a woman between 50 and 59 years old in a cohort sampled during active COVID-19.

The chain joins TRBV5-1 to TRBJ2-7; 8 bases map to TRBD1. The V gene end was trimmed by 3 bases and the J gene end by 3 bases; junction bases not matched to a gene: 5. This CDR3 contains 14 residues. Per germline, CDR1 SGHRS and CDR2 YFSETQ. This CDR3 is CASSSGQGHYEQYF. The CDR3 nucleotides are TGCGCCAGCAGCTCAGGACAGGGTCACTACGAGCAGTACTTC.

V gene TRBV19 combines with J gene TRBJ1-5; 8 bases are a match to TRBD1. Trimming took 3 bases from V and 7 from J; bases not matched to a gene: 5. CDR1 is LNHDA, CDR2 SQIVND, per germline (reference sequence). The CDR3 is 14 residues long. The CDR3 region has the DNA TGTGCCAGTAGTATGCGGACAGGGCGACAGCCCCAGCATTTT. As protein: CASSMRTGRQPQHF.

Regarding this clone: One end of the junction does not line up with germline, which may come from a read error. V gene TRBV7-2 combines with J gene TRBJ2-7; tentatively, D is TRBD1 or TRBD2 (5 bases each). This CDR3 comprises 13 residues. Germline CDR1 reads SGHTA; CDR2 reads FQGNSA. CDR3 protein: CASSLAQGYEQYF. CDR3 bases: TGTGCCAGCAGCCTAGCCCAGGGCTACGAGCAGTACTTC.

The J gene is TRBJ2-7, the V gene TRBV10-2; TRBD1 matches at 9 bases. With V trimmed by 8 bases and J by 2 bases, 4 bases remained unmatched. The CDR3 covers 13 residues. CDR1 is WSHSY, CDR2 SAAADI, per germline. The DNA for the CDR3 is TGCGCCAGCGGGGACAGGGCAACCTACGAGCAGTACTTC. As protein: CASGDRATYEQYF.

This clone was detected only once. The rearrangement uses TRBV5-1 and TRBJ1-2; D might be TRBD1 (6 bases). Germline CDR1 SGHRS, CDR2 YFSETQ. The CDR3 extends over 15 amino acids. V was cut by 8 bases and J by 7 bases, with 24 bases left in between. CDR3 DNA: TGCGCCAGTTACTCCGGACAACCAGGGGCCGTTGGCTACACCTTC. It yields the protein CASYSGQPGAVGYTF.

The chain carries TRBV10-3 and TRBJ1-1; tentative D call: TRBD1 (5 bases). This CDR3 comprises 14 residues. The V end lost 0 bases, the J end lost 5 bases, and 10 bases lay between the germline ends. Per germline, CDR1 ENHRY and CDR2 SYGVKD. As DNA, the CDR3 is TGTGCCATCAGTGAGTCCGGGGGACTGACTGAAGCTTTCTTT. Protein: CAISESGGLTEAFF.

The chain links TRBV18 to TRBJ1-2; no definite D call. V lost 4 bases, J lost 1 base, and 13 bases lay in between. Germline CDR1 KGHSH, CDR2 LQKENI. The CDR3 extends over 15 amino acids. CDR3 in amino acids: CASSLTPERNYGYTF. CDR3 DNA sequence: TGTGCCAGCTCACTAACCCCGGAGCGTAACTATGGCTACACCTTC.

This chain uses TRBV15 with TRBJ1-5; 8 bases line up with TRBD1. The trim removed 5 bases at V and 4 bases at J, leaving 10 bases unmatched. CDR3 size: 16 residues. Germline values: CDR1 LNHNV, CDR2 YYDKDF (reference sequence). The CDR3 here is CATSGRRTGNNQPQHF. The CDR3 DNA is TGTGCCACCAGCGGACGGAGGACAGGGAATAATCAGCCCCAGCATTTT.

The chain recombines TRBV5-4 with TRBJ2-1; D is ambiguous. This CDR3 comprises 15 residues. CDR1 and CDR2 from the germline V gene are SGHNT and YYREEE (reference sequence). Deletions cut 4 bases from V and 3 bases from J, with 14 bases between. The CDR3 loop is CASSPRRVSYNEQFF. The CDR3 DNA is TGTGCCAGCAGCCCTCGGAGAGTTAGCTACAATGAGCAGTTCTTC.

V is TRBV7-3 and J is TRBJ2-2, with unresolved D. V was cut by 5 bases and J by 0 bases, with 7 bases left in between. The CDR3 extends over 14 amino acids. Germline V gene data show CDR1 as SGHTA and CDR2 as FQGTGA. The CDR3 loop is CASSPQSNTGELFF. For the CDR3, the DNA is TGTGCCAGCAGCCCCCAATCGAACACCGGGGAGCTGTTTTTT.

This clone was recorded only once. The chain is built from TRBV7-9 and TRBJ2-2, with 8 bases that match TRBD1. The CDR3 contains 16 residues. Trimming removed 6 bases from V and 8 bases from J; junction bases left unmatched: 14. Germline V gene sequence: CDR1 SEHNR, CDR2 FQNEAQ (reference sequence). The CDR3 coding sequence is TGTGCCAGCAGTCTTAGGAACCAGGGGGCGCCTGGGGAGCTGTTTTTT. It encodes CASSLRNQGAPGELFF.

The chain couples TRBV5-1 to TRBJ2-1; weak D call: TRBD2 (5 bases). Trimming pared 4 bases from V and 1 base from J, leaving 15 bases between. Germline V gene sequence: CDR1 SGHRS, CDR2 YFSETQ. This CDR3 has 16 amino acids. The CDR3 is CASSAGWRGSYNEQFF. The CDR3 DNA sequence: TGCGCCAGCAGCGCTGGGTGGAGAGGGTCCTACAATGAGCAGTTCTTC.

V usage is TRBV7-8 and J usage is TRBJ1-6; D call uncertain. The CDR3 runs 16 residues. Germline CDR1 SGHVS, CDR2 FQNEAQ. V shed 5 bases and J shed 5 bases, with 16 bases lying between them. The CDR3 nucleotides read TGTGCCAGCAGCAGCTACCGGACTCAGGATAATTCACCCCTCCACTTT. It translates to CASSSYRTQDNSPLHF.

The chain uses TRBV19 and TRBJ1-5; D unresolved. In germline, CDR1 is LNHDA, CDR2 SQIVND (reference sequence). With 3 bases removed from V and 4 bases from J, the gap between germline ends came to 13 bases. This CDR3 has 15 residues. This CDR3 is CASSISGVPNQPQHF. CDR3 coding DNA: TGTGCCAGTAGTATTTCCGGAGTTCCAAATCAGCCCCAGCATTTT.